Listed here is a single T cell receptor beta chain. Antigen specificity is unknown. This CDR3 comprises 14 residues. The germline V gene encodes CDR1 SGDLS and CDR2 YYNGEE. Trimming shortened V by 5 bases and J by 2 bases, and 10 bases separated the two germline ends. Donors were ostensibly healthy at sampling, although undocumented immune exposures were probable. These data originate in a study of cytomegalovirus exposure and HLA in healthy donors. Whole-study results and caveats: Some segments of the V type, notably TRBV6-2 and TRBV6-3, were excluded as indistinguishable. Per published reports, the classifier diagnosed cytomegalovirus status with high specificity and sensitivity. In vitro assays verified that three CMV-associated chains recognized CMV antigens specifically.

PCR was performed using 60 Vbeta and 13 Jbeta primers. Libraries were prepared by immunoSEQ multiplex PCR; TCRdb keeps only in-frame clonotypes and omits some of them. The sample records approximately 190,000 clones, roughly 80% being singletons. This TCR derives from a boy younger than 18 in good health and CMV-seronegative. The chain recombines TRBV9 with TRBJ2-2; a weak D match, TRBD1 (5 bases). The sample taken for sequencing was PBMCs. The CDR3 sequence is CASRRQTNTGELFF. CDR3 DNA: TGTGCCAGCAGGCGACAGACCAACACCGGGGAGCTGTTTTTT.